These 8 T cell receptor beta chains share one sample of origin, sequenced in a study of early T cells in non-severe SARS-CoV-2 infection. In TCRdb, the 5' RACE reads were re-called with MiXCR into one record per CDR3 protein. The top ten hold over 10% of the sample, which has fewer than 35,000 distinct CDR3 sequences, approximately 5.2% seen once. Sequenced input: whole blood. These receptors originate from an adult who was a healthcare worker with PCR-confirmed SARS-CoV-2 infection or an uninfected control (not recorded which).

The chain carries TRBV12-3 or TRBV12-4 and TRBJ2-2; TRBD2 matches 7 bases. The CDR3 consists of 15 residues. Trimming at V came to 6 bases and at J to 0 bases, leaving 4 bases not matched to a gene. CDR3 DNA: TGTGCCAGCAGAGCGGGACGAGCGAACACCGGGGAGCTGTTTTTT. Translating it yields CASRAGRANTGELFF.

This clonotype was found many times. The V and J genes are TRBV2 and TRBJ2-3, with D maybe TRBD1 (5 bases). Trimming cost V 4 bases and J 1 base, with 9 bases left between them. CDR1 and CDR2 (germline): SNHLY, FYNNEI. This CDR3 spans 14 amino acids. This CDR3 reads CASSGEQGTDTQYF. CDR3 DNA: TGTGCCAGCAGTGGGGAACAGGGCACAGATACGCAGTATTTT. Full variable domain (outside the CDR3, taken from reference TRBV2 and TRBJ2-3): EPEVTQTPSHQVTQMGQEVILRCVPISNHLYFYWYRQILGQKVEFLVSFYNNEISEKSEIFDDQFSVERPDGSNFTLKIRSTKLEDSAMYFCASSGEQGTDTQYFGPGTRLTVL.

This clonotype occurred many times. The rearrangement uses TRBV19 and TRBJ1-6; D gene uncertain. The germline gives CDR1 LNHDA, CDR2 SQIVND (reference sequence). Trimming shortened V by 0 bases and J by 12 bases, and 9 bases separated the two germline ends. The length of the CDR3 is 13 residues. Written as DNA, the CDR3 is TGTGCCAGTAGTATAGACCAAGGCGTACCCCTCCACTTT. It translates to CASSIDQGVPLHF.

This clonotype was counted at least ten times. CDR3: CSARRFNEQFF. The CDR3 nucleotides are TGCAGTGCTAGACGATTCAATGAGCAGTTCTTC. V and J are TRBV20-1 and TRBJ2-1; D is uncertain. CDR1 DFQATT and CDR2 SNEGSKA come from the germline V gene (reference sequence). The CDR3 extends over 11 amino acids. Trimming took off 2 bases at V and 6 bases at J, with 5 bases between the two ends.

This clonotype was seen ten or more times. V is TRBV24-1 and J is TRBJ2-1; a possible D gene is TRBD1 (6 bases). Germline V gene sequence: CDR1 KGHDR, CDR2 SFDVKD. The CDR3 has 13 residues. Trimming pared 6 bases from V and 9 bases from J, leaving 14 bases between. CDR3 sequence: CATSWGQVSEQFF. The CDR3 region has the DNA TGTGCCACCAGTTGGGGGCAGGTGAGTGAGCAGTTCTTC.

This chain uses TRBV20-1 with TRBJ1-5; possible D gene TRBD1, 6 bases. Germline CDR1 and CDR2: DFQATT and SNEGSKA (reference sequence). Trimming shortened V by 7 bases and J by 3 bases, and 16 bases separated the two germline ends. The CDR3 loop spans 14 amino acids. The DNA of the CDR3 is TGCAGTGGTCATCAGGGGACCGCCAATCAGCCCCAGCATTTT. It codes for CSGHQGTANQPQHF.

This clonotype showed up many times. The CDR3 spells CASSLSSLDYGYTF. CDR3 sequence (DNA): TGTGCCAGCAGTTTATCATCTCTAGACTATGGCTACACCTTC. This sequence joins TRBV27 and TRBJ1-2; D unresolved. V was clipped by 0 bases and J by 3 bases, with 8 bases between them. The germline V gene has CDR1 MNHEY and CDR2 SMNVEV (reference sequence). There are 14 residues in the CDR3.

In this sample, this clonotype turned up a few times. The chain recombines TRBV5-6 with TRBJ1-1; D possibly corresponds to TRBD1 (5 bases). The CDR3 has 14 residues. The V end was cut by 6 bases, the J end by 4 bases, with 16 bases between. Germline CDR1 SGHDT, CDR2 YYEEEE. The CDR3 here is CASMFWGVLTEAFF. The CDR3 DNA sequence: TGTGCCAGCATGTTTTGGGGGGTCCTCACTGAAGCTTTCTTT.